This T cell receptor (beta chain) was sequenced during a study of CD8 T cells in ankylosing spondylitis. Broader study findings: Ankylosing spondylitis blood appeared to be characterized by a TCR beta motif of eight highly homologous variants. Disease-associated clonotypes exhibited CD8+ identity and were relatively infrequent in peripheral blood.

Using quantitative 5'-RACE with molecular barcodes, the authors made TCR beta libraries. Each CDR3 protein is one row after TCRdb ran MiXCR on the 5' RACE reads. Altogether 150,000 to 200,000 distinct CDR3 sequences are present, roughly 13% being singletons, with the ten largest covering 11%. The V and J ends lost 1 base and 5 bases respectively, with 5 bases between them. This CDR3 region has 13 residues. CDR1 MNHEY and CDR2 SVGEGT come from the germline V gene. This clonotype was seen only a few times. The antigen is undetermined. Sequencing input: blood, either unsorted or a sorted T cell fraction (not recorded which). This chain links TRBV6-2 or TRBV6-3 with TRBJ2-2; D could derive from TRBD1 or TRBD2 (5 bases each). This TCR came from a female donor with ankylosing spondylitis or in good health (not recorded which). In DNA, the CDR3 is TGTGCCAGCAGTTACTGGGGGACCGGGGAGCTGTTTTTT. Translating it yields CASSYWGTGELFF.